The clone carrying this T cell receptor (beta chain) was observed a few times. Sample-barcoded 5' priming and a J-beta primer mix drove a second PCR of about 6 to 12 cycles. A single record per CDR3 protein comes from TCRdb applying MiXCR to the 5' RACE reads. The sample yields roughly 1.9 million distinct CDR3 sequences, roughly two fifths seen once. This sample is drawn from a study of blood T cells in healthy people across ages. Trimming pared 7 bases from V and 2 bases from J, leaving 14 bases between. The CDR3 has 14 amino acids. Germline V gene data show CDR1 as SEHNR and CDR2 as FQNEAQ (reference sequence).

The chain carries TRBV7-9 and TRBJ1-2; no clear D gene. Sample: blood. This receptor was taken from a human donor in good health. CDR3 loop: CASNGELLNYGYTF. The CDR3 nucleotides read TGTGCCAGCAATGGGGAGCTTCTCAACTATGGCTACACCTTC.